What follows are 5 T cell receptor beta chains derived from one specimen sequenced in a study of cytomegalovirus exposure and HLA in healthy donors. This PCR relied on a set of 60 Vbeta primers and 13 Jbeta primers. Here immunoSEQ multiplex PCR was the method, and the copy in TCRdb shows in-frame clones only, minus some. The sample contains 100,000 or so clones, more than 65% of which appear only once. The sample comprised PBMCs. Receptors originate from a man in his forties or fifties in good health and CMV-seropositive.

This sequence joins TRBV6-4 and TRBJ2-1, with D tentatively TRBD2 (6 bases). The CDR3 length is 13 residues. The ends were cut back, 6 bases at V and 12 bases at J, with 18 bases in the middle. The germline CDR1 and CDR2 sequences are MRHNA and SNTAGT. The CDR3 DNA follows: TGTGCCAGCAGCCTACAGGAGGGCCTCTTGCAGTTCTTC. This codes for CASSLQEGLLQFF.

The V call is TRBV18, the J call TRBJ2-1, with D perhaps matching TRBD1 (6 bases). The CDR3 has 14 amino acids. CDR1 is KGHSH, CDR2 LQKENI, per germline. The V end lost 3 bases, the J end lost 10 bases, and 16 bases lay between the germline ends. CDR3 coding DNA: TGTGCCAGCTCACCGGGGGCTGGCGGTTTCGAGCAGTTCTTC. Its protein product is CASSPGAGGFEQFF.

This chain joins TRBV7-2 and TRBJ2-7; the match to TRBD2 covers 10 bases. Germline CDR1 SGHTA, CDR2 FQGNSA. The CDR3 contains 17 residues. V lost 5 bases and J lost 4; bases outside the gene matches: 14. CDR3: CASSHTPLAGWRYEQYF. The CDR3 nucleotides are TGTGCCAGCAGCCACACCCCACTAGCGGGATGGAGGTACGAGCAGTACTTC.

V gene TRBV2 combines with J gene TRBJ1-3; no firm D call. The CDR3 sequence is 17 residues long. Looked up from germline, CDR1 is SNHLY and CDR2 is FYNNEI. V lost 3 bases, J lost 0 bases, and 15 bases lay in between. The CDR3 DNA follows: TGTGCCAGCAGTGAGATGACATCGGCCCTCTCTGGAAACACCATATATTTT. Its protein is CASSEMTSALSGNTIYF.

V gene TRBV19 combines with J gene TRBJ2-2, with unresolved D. Trimming took off 2 bases at V and 6 bases at J, with 10 bases between the two ends. The V gene's germline CDR1 is LNHDA and CDR2 SQIVND (reference sequence). The CDR3 runs to 14 residues. CDR3 in amino acids: CASSIRVQPGELFF. The CDR3 nucleotides are TGTGCCAGTAGTATACGGGTTCAACCCGGGGAGCTGTTTTTT.